The clone carrying this T cell receptor (beta chain) has at least ten counts. This sample is drawn from a study of early T cells in non-severe SARS-CoV-2 infection. V was trimmed by 3 bases and J by 2 bases, leaving 11 bases between them. The CDR3 is 14 residues long. Germline loops: CDR1 SGDLS, CDR2 YYNGEE. Via MiXCR, TCRdb re-called the 5' RACE reads, giving one row per CDR3 protein. The table shows around 67,000 distinct CDR3 sequences, with about 12% occurring only once. The sequence came from an adult who was a healthcare worker with PCR-confirmed SARS-CoV-2 infection or an uninfected control (not recorded which). This chain joins TRBV9 and TRBJ1-2; weak D call: TRBD1 (6 bases). Source material: whole blood. DNA of the CDR3: TGTGCCAGCAGCGAGAGGGACAACAACTATGGCTACACCTTC. Translation: CASSERDNNYGYTF.